The 5 T cell receptor beta chains below all came from one sample that was sequenced in a study of T cell responses to AZD1222 COVID-19 vaccine. Data came from immunoSEQ multiplex PCR; TCRdb stores just in-frame clones and leaves some out. This sample has approximately 92,000 clones, with roughly 88% found just once. The source was peripheral blood, collected on day 0 of AZD1222 vaccination. Every receptor here comes from an adult in good health.

Only a few counts were recorded for this clone. The rearrangement links TRBV7-2 to TRBJ1-2; TRBD1 agrees at 8 bases. The CDR3 length is 15 residues. The V and J ends lost 3 bases and 5 bases, in that order; junction bases with no gene match: 8. Per germline, CDR1 SGHTA and CDR2 FQGNSA. DNA of the CDR3: TGTGCCAGCAGCTTTCAGGGGGCGATGCGGTATGGCTACACCTTC. It yields the protein CASSFQGAMRYGYTF.

J is TRBJ1-2 and V is TRBV6-2 or TRBV6-3; D is possibly TRBD1 (6 bases). CDR1 and CDR2 from the germline V gene are MNHEY and SVGEGT. Trimming left V 6 bases short and J 2 bases short, with 19 bases between. CDR3 length: 16 residues. CDR3 region: CASSSRDTSMNYGYTF. The CDR3 DNA is TGTGCCAGCAGCTCTCGGGACACCAGCATGAACTATGGCTACACCTTC.

J is TRBJ1-6 and V is TRBV6-5, with 7 bases fitting TRBD1. Germline V gene data show CDR1 as MNHEY and CDR2 as SVGAGI. This CDR3 has 14 residues. Trimming cost V 7 bases and J 6 bases; bases outside gene matches: 6. For the CDR3, the DNA is TGTGCCAGCAAACCGGGACAGCTTAATTCACCCCTCCACTTT. This codes for CASKPGQLNSPLHF.

The genes are TRBV7-2 and TRBJ1-4; 9 bases map to TRBD1. CDR1 is SGHTA and CDR2 is FQGNSA in the germline V gene. Unmatched junction bases numbered 5, after V lost 5 bases and J lost 4 bases. The CDR3 length is 15 residues. In nucleotides, the CDR3 is TGTGCCAGCAGCCCGGACAGGGGTTTTAATGAAAAACTGTTTTTT. Translation: CASSPDRGFNEKLFF.

The rearrangement joins TRBV5-4 to TRBJ1-2; 10 bases are shared with TRBD1. The length of the CDR3 is 16 residues. The V gene's germline CDR1 is SGHNT and CDR2 YYREEE (reference sequence). Unmatched junction bases numbered 11, after V lost 3 bases and J lost 6 bases. CDR3 sequence (DNA): TGTGCCAGCAGCTCTGGGACAGGGGCGTTCATGCATGGCTACACCTTC. Translating gives CASSSGTGAFMHGYTF.